This TCR beta chain emerged from a study of PD-L1 blockade in urothelial cancer. As concerns this clone: Its antigen is still unknown.

Study observations and caveats: More expansion of tumor-associated blood clones, seen at 3 weeks, marked durable-benefit patients.

Assay: immunoSEQ multiplex PCR; the TCRdb copy retains only in-frame clones and omits some. The data contain some 110,000 clones, more than 85% of them singletons. Germline CDR1 reads LNHDA; CDR2 reads SQIVND (reference sequence). CDR3 size: 12 residues. With 10 bases clipped from V and 4 bases from J, the junction kept 2 bases outside the gene matches. As for time point: peripheral blood 6 weeks after treatment start. Sequencing used PBMCs, obtained around atezolizumab (anti-PD-L1) treatment. This clonotype was sampled from a man between 60 and 75 years old with urothelial cancer. The chain joins TRBV19 to TRBJ2-2, with 8 positions matching TRBD2. The CDR3 is CAMGTSTGELFF. In nucleotides, the CDR3 is TGTGCCATGGGGACTAGCACCGGGGAGCTGTTTTTT.